This T cell receptor beta chain stems from a study of blood T cells in healthy people across ages. Study-wide findings and caveats: Relative to aged donors, long-lived donors carried more naive CD4+ cells and displayed higher diversity.

The V end lost 10 bases, the J end lost 2 bases, and 18 bases lay between the germline ends. The germline V gene encodes CDR1 MDHEN and CDR2 SYDVKM. This CDR3 region has 14 residues. This clonotype occurred many times. What it binds is not known. A second PCR of 7 to 11 cycles used a sample-barcoded 5' primer and a J-beta primer mix. TCRdb passed the 5' RACE reads through MiXCR, listing each CDR3 protein once. The repertoire includes some 890,000 distinct CDR3 sequences, around 29% of them detected once, and roughly a tenth sits in the top ten. This sample also appeared in a second study, on T cells of mothers and their children.

Specimen: blood. This sequence was found in a middle-aged woman in good health. This chain connects TRBV28 to TRBJ2-7; D is possibly TRBD1 (5 bases). CDR3 residues: CANLTACDAYEQYF. CDR3 sequence (DNA): TGTGCCAACTTGACAGCTTGTGATGCCTACGAGCAGTACTTC.